This TCR beta chain derives from a study of shared clonotypes between healthy human individuals. Method: immunoSEQ multiplex PCR; TCRdb's copy keeps in-frame clones and lacks some. The sample includes about 1.9 million clones, 93% of them seen just once. Naivety among CD8 cells was defined by CD45RO negativity and positive CCR7 selection, thereby excluding terminally differentiated effector memory CD45RA+ cells. Only one count was recorded for this clone. The sequenced sample consisted of naive CD8+ T cells from PBMCs. The receptor's source is a young man in good health. Some clones in this sample may be carry-over from other donors' samples.

The CDR3: CASSQYVPYEQYF. The CDR3 nucleotides are TGCGCCAGCAGCCAATACGTTCCCTACGAGCAGTACTTC. The chain has TRBV4-3 and TRBJ2-7, with D unclear. CDR3 size: 13 residues. Germline CDR1 is LGHNA and CDR2 is YSLEER. V lost 2 bases, J lost 2 bases, and 7 bases lay in between.